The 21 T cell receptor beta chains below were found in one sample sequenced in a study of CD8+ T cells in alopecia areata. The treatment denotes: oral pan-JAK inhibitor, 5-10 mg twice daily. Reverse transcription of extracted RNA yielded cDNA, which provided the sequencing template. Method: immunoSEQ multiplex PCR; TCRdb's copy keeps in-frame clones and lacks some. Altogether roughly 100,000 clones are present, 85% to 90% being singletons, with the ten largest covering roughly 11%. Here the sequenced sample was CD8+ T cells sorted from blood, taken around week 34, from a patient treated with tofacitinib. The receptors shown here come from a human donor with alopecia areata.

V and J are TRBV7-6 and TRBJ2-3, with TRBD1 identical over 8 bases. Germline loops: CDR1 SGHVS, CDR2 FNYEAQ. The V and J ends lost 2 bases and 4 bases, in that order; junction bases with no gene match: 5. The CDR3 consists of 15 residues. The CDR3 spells CASSLNRGTPDTQYF. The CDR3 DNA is TGTGCCAGCAGCTTAAACAGGGGGACCCCAGATACGCAGTATTTT.

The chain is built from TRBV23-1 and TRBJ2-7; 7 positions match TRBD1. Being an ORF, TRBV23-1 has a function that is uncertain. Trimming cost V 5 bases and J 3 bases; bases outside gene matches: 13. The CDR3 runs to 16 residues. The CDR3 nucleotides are TGCGCCAGCAGTACAGACAGGGATTTTTTTGTCTACGAGCAGTACTTC. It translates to CASSTDRDFFVYEQYF.

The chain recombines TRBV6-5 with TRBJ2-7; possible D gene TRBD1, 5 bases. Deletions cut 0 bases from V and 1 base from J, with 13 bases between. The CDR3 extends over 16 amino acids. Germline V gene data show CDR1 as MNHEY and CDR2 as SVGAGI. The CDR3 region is CASSYSSGNPSYEQYF. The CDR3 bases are TGTGCCAGCAGTTACTCGTCAGGGAATCCTTCCTACGAGCAGTACTTC.

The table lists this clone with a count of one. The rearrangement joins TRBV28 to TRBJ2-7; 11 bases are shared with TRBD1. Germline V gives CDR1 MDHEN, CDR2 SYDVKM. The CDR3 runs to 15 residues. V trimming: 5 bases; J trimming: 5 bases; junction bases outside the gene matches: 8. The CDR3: CASSPRTGGSDEQYF. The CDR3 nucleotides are TGTGCCAGCAGTCCTCGGACAGGGGGCTCTGACGAGCAGTACTTC.

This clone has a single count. CDR3 bases: TGTGCCAGCAGTGAAGTAAGGCGGAAGAACACCGGGGAGCTGTTTTTT. As protein: CASSEVRRKNTGELFF. The chain links TRBV6-1 to TRBJ2-2, with unresolved D. There are 16 residues in the CDR3. V was pared by 1 base and J by 1 base, with 10 bases between. Looked up from germline, CDR1 is MNHNS and CDR2 is SASEGT.

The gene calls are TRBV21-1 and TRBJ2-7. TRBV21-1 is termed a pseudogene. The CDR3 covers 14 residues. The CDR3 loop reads CASSKGPRNHEQYF. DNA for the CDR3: TGTGCCAGCAGCAAAGGCCCTCGTAACCACGAGCAGTACTTC.

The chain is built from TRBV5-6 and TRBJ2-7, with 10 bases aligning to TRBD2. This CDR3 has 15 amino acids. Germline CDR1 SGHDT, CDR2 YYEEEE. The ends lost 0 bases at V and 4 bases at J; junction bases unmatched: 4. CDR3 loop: CASSLAGTSAYEQYF. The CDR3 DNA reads TGTGCCAGCAGCTTGGCCGGGACTAGCGCTTACGAGCAGTACTTC.

The CDR3 loop is CATSRDRLASINEQFF. CDR3 nucleotides: TGTGCCACCAGCAGAGATCGACTAGCTTCCATCAATGAGCAGTTCTTC. The V call is TRBV15, the J call TRBJ2-1, with 7 bases fitting TRBD2. The CDR3 spans 16 residues. J gave up 6 bases and V 0 bases, and 8 bases lay outside the gene matches. The germline V gene has CDR1 LNHNV and CDR2 YYDKDF (reference sequence).

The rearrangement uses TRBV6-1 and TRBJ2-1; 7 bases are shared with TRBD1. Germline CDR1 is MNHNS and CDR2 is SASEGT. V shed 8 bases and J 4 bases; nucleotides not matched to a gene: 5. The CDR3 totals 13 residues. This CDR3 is CASQGVGYNEQFF. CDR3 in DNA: TGTGCCAGCCAGGGGGTGGGATACAATGAGCAGTTCTTC.

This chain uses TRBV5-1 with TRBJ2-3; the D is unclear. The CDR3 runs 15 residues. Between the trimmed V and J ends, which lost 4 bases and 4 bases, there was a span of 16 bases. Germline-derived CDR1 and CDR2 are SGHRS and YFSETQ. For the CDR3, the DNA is TGCGCCAGCAGCATGGGTTTGACCGGCGCAGATACGCAGTATTTT. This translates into CASSMGLTGADTQYF.

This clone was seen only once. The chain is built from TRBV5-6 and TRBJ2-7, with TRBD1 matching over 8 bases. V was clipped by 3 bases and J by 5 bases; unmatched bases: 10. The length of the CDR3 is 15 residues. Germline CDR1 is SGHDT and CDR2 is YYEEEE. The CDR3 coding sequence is TGTGCCAGCAGCTCCCGGGACAGGCAGGGGGACGAGCAGTACTTC. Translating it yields CASSSRDRQGDEQYF.

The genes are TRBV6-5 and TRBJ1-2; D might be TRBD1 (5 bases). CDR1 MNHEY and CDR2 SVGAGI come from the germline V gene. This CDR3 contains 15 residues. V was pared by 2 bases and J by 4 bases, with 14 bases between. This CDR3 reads CASSYPRGTFYGYTF. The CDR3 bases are TGTGCCAGCAGTTACCCCCGGGGGACCTTCTATGGCTACACCTTC.

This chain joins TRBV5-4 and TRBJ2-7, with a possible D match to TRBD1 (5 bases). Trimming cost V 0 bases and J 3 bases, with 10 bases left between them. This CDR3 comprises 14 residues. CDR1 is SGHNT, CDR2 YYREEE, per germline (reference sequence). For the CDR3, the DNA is TGTGCCAGCAGCTTGGCCGGAGACAGCTACGAGCAGTACTTC. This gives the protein CASSLAGDSYEQYF.

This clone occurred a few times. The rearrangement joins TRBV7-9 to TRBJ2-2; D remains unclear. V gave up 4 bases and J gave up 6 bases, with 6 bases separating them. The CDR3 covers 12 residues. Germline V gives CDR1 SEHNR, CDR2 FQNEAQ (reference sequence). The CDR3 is CASSSGAGELFF. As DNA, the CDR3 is TGTGCCAGCAGCTCCGGCGCCGGGGAGCTGTTTTTT.

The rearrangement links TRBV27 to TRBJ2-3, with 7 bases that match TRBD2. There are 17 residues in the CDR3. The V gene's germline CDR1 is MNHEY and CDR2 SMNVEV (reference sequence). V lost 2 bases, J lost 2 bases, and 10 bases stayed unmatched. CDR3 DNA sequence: TGTGCCAGCAGTTTACTCGGACTAGTTCCGAACACAGATACGCAGTATTTT. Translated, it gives CASSLLGLVPNTDTQYF.

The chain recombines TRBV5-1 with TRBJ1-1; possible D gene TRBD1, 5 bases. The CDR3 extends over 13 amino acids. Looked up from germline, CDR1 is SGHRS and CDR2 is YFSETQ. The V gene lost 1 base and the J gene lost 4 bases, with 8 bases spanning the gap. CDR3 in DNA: TGCGCCAGCAGCTTGAGCCAGGGCACTGAAGCTTTCTTT. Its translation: CASSLSQGTEAFF.

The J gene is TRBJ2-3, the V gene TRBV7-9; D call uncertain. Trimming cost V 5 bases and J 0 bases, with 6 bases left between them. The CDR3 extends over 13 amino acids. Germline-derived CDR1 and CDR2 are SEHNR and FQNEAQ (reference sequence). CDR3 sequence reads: CASSSSSTDTQYF. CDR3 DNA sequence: TGTGCCAGCAGCAGTAGCAGCACAGATACGCAGTATTTT.

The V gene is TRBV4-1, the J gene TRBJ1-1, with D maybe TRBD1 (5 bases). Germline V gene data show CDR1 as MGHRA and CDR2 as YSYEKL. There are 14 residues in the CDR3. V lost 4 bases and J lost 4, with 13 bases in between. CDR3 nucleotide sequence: TGCGCCAGCAGCCCATTTTGGGGGGGCACTGAAGCTTTCTTT. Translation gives CASSPFWGGTEAFF.

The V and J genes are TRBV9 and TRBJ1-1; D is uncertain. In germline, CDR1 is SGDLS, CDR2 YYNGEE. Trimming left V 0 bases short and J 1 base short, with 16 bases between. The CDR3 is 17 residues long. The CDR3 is CASSVGSWTGRNTEAFF. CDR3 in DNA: TGTGCCAGCAGCGTAGGGTCCTGGACGGGCAGGAACACTGAAGCTTTCTTT.

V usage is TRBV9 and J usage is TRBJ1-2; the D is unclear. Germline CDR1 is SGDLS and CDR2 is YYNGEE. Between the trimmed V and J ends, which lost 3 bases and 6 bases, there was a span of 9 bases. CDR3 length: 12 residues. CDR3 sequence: CASSARADGYTF. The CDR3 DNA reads TGTGCCAGCAGCGCGAGGGCGGATGGCTACACCTTC.

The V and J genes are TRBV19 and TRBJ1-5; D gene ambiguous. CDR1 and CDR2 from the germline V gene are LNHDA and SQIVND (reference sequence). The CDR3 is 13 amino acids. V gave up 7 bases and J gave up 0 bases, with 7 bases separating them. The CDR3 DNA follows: TGTGCCAGTATGGGAGTTAGCAATCAGCCCCAGCATTTT. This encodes CASMGVSNQPQHF.